Reported below is one T cell receptor (beta chain). Its antigen is not known. The data are from a study of follicular helper T cells after annual influenza vaccination. Overall study findings and caveats: Each annual vaccination recalled recurring oligoclonal ICOS+CD38+ cTfh clonotypes.

The V and J ends lost 4 bases and 2 bases, in that order; junction bases with no gene match: 6. The CDR3 is made up of 16 amino acids. Germline CDR1 is SGHVS and CDR2 is FQNEAQ. Using immunoSEQ multiplex PCR, the repertoire was profiled, and TCRdb retains in-frame clones only, with some absent. The sample records 6,500 or so clones, around nine tenths being singletons. The time point denotes: 2015-2016 season, 7 days after influenza vaccination. ICOS+CD38+ and ICOS-CD38- fractions were sorted from non-naive CD4+CXCR5+PD-1+ cells. This receptor was taken from an adult who received the influenza vaccine. Specimen: CXCR5+ CD38- circulating T follicular helper cells from blood, collected 7 days after influenza vaccination. The subset is: circulating Tfh, non-naive CD4+CXCR5+PD-1+ (ICOS+CD38+ or ICOS-CD38-). The chain employs TRBV7-8 and TRBJ2-7; 12 bases are shared with TRBD2. The CDR3, as DNA: TGTGCCAGCAGCTCACAGGGACTAGCGGGCCCCTACGAGCAGTACTTC. Protein sequence: CASSSQGLAGPYEQYF.